Below, 21 T cell receptor beta chains from the same sample are listed, as sequenced in a study of blood T cell repertoires in COVID-19. TCRdb's copy holds only in-frame clones and misses some; the assay was immunoSEQ multiplex PCR. The sample contains about 46,000 clones, around four fifths of which appear only once. Sequences were obtained from peripheral blood. These TCRs come from a woman of 80 years or more with acute or convalescent COVID-19.

The genes are TRBV27 and TRBJ1-3, with TRBD1 identical over 8 bases. J gave up 1 base and V 3 bases, and 5 bases lay outside the gene matches. CDR3 length equals 16 residues. Per the germline V gene, CDR1 is MNHEY and CDR2 is SMNVEV (reference sequence). CDR3 in amino acids: CASSFQGQGSGNTIYF. Written as DNA, the CDR3 is TGTGCCAGCAGTTTTCAAGGACAGGGTTCTGGAAACACCATATATTTT.

The CDR3 loop reads CASSSRGRGSYGYTF. CDR3 in DNA: TGTGCCAGCAGCTCCAGGGGGCGAGGTAGCTATGGCTACACCTTC. This rearrangement joins TRBV5-6 to TRBJ1-2; 8 nucleotides match TRBD1. Trimming took 3 bases from V and 4 from J; bases not matched to a gene: 8. Germline CDR1 reads SGHDT; CDR2 reads YYEEEE. There are 15 residues in the CDR3.

The gene calls are TRBV14 and TRBJ2-7; 7 bases map to TRBD2. CDR1 SGHDN and CDR2 FVKESK come from the germline V gene. V lost 0 bases, J lost 1 base, and 6 bases stayed unmatched. This CDR3 is 16 amino acids long. CDR3 sequence reads: CASSQEGPSGSYEQYF. CDR3 nucleotide sequence: TGTGCCAGCAGCCAAGAAGGGCCTAGCGGATCCTACGAGCAGTACTTC. Drawing the rest from reference TRBV14 and TRBJ2-7, the complete variable domain is EAGVTQFPSHSVIEKGQTVTLRCDPISGHDNLYWYRRVMGKEIKFLLHFVKESKQDESGMPNNRFLAERTGGTYSTLKVQPAELEDSGVYFCASSQEGPSGSYEQYFGPGTRLTVT.

CDR3 loop: CASSPTTGEDTQYF. CDR3 nucleotide sequence: TGTGCCAGCTCACCGACGACAGGGGAAGATACGCAGTATTTT. The chain employs TRBV18 and TRBJ2-3; 8 bases align to TRBD1. The V gene end was trimmed by 3 bases and the J gene end by 5 bases; junction bases not matched to a gene: 4. The CDR3 is 14 amino acids. Germline V gene lookup returns CDR1 KGHSH and CDR2 LQKENI.

This clone appeared once. This sequence joins TRBV25-1 and TRBJ1-1; weak D call: TRBD1 (6 bases). Germline loops: CDR1 MGHDK, CDR2 SYGVNS. Trimming stripped 2 bases from V and 5 bases from J, with 9 bases between. The CDR3 contains 13 residues. The CDR3 DNA follows: TGTGCCAGCAGTGAAACAGGGTTAACTGAAGCTTTCTTT. It codes for CASSETGLTEAFF.

This clone was seen only a few times. The chain employs TRBV11-3 and TRBJ1-5; D is unclear. Trimming removed 3 bases at V and 3 bases at J, with 12 bases between. The CDR3 is 15 residues long. Germline CDR1 reads SGHNT; CDR2 reads YENEEA. This chain's CDR3 is CASSFVDRVNQPQHF. In DNA, the CDR3 is TGTGCCAGCAGCTTTGTTGACCGGGTCAATCAGCCCCAGCATTTT.

CDR3 in amino acids: CASSQGGGPNYGYTF. In nucleotides, the CDR3 is TGTGCCAGCAGCCAAGGAGGGGGTCCTAACTATGGCTACACCTTC. The chain is built from TRBV3-1 (or the pseudogene TRBV3-2) and TRBJ1-2, with D perhaps TRBD1 (6 bases). The V end lost 1 base, the J end lost 0 bases, and 9 bases lay between the germline ends. This CDR3 comprises 15 residues. CDR1 is LGHDT and CDR2 is YNNKEL in the germline V gene (reference sequence).

The chain's CDR3 is CASSQDGGGGLETQYF. Written as DNA, the CDR3 is TGTGCCAGCAGCCAAGATGGCGGGGGTGGGTTAGAGACCCAGTACTTC. The V gene is TRBV3-1 (or the pseudogene TRBV3-2), the J gene TRBJ2-5, with TRBD2 matching 7 bases. This CDR3 region has 16 residues. Germline V gene lookup returns CDR1 LGHDT and CDR2 YNNKEL (reference sequence). Trimming at V came to 0 bases and at J to 4 bases, leaving 8 bases not matched to a gene.

V is TRBV25-1 and J is TRBJ2-7; TRBD1 aligns across 8 bases. The CDR3 totals 13 residues. After removal of 5 bases from V and 4 bases from J, the junction contained 4 bases not matched to a gene. The germline V gene has CDR1 MGHDK and CDR2 SYGVNS. The CDR3 sequence: CASSRQGLYEQYF. CDR3 nucleotide sequence: TGTGCCAGCAGTAGACAGGGGTTGTACGAGCAGTACTTC.

The V gene is TRBV6-5, the J gene TRBJ1-1; tentatively, D is TRBD1 (5 bases). The CDR3 totals 16 residues. The V gene's germline CDR1 is MNHEY and CDR2 SVGAGI. The V end was cut by 4 bases, the J end by 0 bases, with 15 bases between. The CDR3 bases are TGTGCCAGCAGTTCTACAGGTGGGTGGATGAACACTGAAGCTTTCTTT. Its translation: CASSSTGGWMNTEAFF.

The V call is TRBV4-1, the J call TRBJ2-2, with 8 positions matching TRBD1. J gave up 4 bases and V 4 bases, and 11 bases lay outside the gene matches. This CDR3 is built from 17 residues. CDR1 MGHRA and CDR2 YSYEKL come from the germline V gene. CDR3 in amino acids: CASSPLGQGRGTGELFF. The CDR3 DNA is TGCGCCAGCAGCCCTCTTGGACAGGGTCGCGGCACCGGGGAGCTGTTTTTT.

The J gene is TRBJ1-2, the V gene TRBV19; 8 bases are a match to TRBD1. The ends lost 4 bases at V and 4 bases at J; junction bases unmatched: 14. CDR3 size: 17 residues. The germline V gene encodes CDR1 LNHDA and CDR2 SQIVND (reference sequence). The CDR3 protein is CASSTQGRTGQGYGYTF. CDR3 sequence (DNA): TGTGCCAGTAGTACCCAGGGGCGGACCGGACAGGGCTATGGCTACACCTTC.

V usage is TRBV3-1 (or the pseudogene TRBV3-2) and J usage is TRBJ2-7, with 7 bases matching TRBD2. CDR3 length equals 15 residues. Trimming removed 1 base from V and 5 bases from J; junction bases left unmatched: 8. The germline V gene has CDR1 LGHDT and CDR2 YNNKEL (reference sequence). The CDR3 DNA reads TGTGCCAGCAGCCAAGGGCCCCTGGGGGGGGACGAGCAGTACTTC. Protein product: CASSQGPLGGDEQYF.

The chain recombines TRBV5-1 with TRBJ2-1; D possibly corresponds to TRBD1 (6 bases). In germline, CDR1 is SGHRS, CDR2 YFSETQ. The CDR3 has 13 residues. The germline V and J ends were trimmed by 6 bases and 9 bases, with 16 bases remaining between them. CDR3 protein: CASTVDRGGEQFF. The CDR3 DNA follows: TGCGCCAGCACCGTCGACAGAGGGGGTGAGCAGTTCTTC.

This chain links TRBV6-1 with TRBJ2-2; the D is unclear. The CDR3 consists of 15 residues. V was trimmed by 1 base and J by 2 bases, leaving 8 bases between them. Germline CDR1 reads MNHNS; CDR2 reads SASEGT. CDR3 in amino acids: CASSEVRINTGELFF. CDR3 sequence (DNA): TGTGCCAGCAGTGAAGTGCGGATCAACACCGGGGAGCTGTTTTTT.

V and J are TRBV30 and TRBJ1-2; D may be TRBD1 (6 bases). The CDR3 has 16 residues. Trimming took 1 base from V and 4 from J, leaving 19 bases between them. Germline CDR1 reads GTSNPN; CDR2 reads SVGIG (reference sequence). CDR3 DNA sequence: TGTGCCTGGAGTGCAGCCCCCTTGGGGGCTAGCTATGGCTACACCTTC. This gives the protein CAWSAAPLGASYGYTF.

The chain has TRBV28 and TRBJ1-1, with D possibly matching TRBD1 (5 bases). Germline V gene data show CDR1 as MDHEN and CDR2 as SYDVKM. CDR3 length: 14 residues. The ends were cut back, 6 bases at V and 6 bases at J, with 17 bases in the middle. CDR3: CASRQTGGMAEAFF. The CDR3 nucleotides are TGTGCCAGCAGACAGACTGGGGGGATGGCTGAAGCTTTCTTT.

The chain combines TRBV11-2 with TRBJ1-4; TRBD1 matches at 8 bases. Losses at the gene ends were 2 bases for V and 7 bases for J; bases not matched to a gene: 6. Germline CDR1 SGHAT, CDR2 FQNNGV. The CDR3 spans 15 residues. This CDR3 is CASSLSGGFGEKLFF. The CDR3 nucleotides are TGTGCCAGCAGCTTATCAGGGGGCTTCGGTGAAAAACTGTTTTTT. Full variable domain (missing parts from reference TRBV11-2 and TRBJ1-4): EAGVAQSPRYKIIEKRQSVAFWCNPISGHATLYWYQQILGQGPKLLIQFQNNGVVDDSQLPKDRFSAERLKGVDSTLKIQPAKLEDSAVYLCASSLSGGFGEKLFFGSGTQLSVL.

The gene calls are TRBV5-1 and TRBJ2-3; 8 bases align to TRBD2. This CDR3 is built from 18 residues. V lost 2 bases and J lost 2; bases outside the gene matches: 13. Germline V gives CDR1 SGHRS, CDR2 YFSETQ. CDR3 sequence (DNA): TGCGCCAGCAGCTTTTCTAGATATGGAGCGGGGGTCACAGATACGCAGTATTTT. It codes for CASSFSRYGAGVTDTQYF.

This CDR3 reads CASSKDPGTGTYSNQPQHF. CDR3 DNA sequence: TGTGCCAGCAGCAAAGATCCCGGGACAGGGACCTATAGCAATCAGCCCCAGCATTTT. This chain connects TRBV21-1 to TRBJ1-5; TRBD1, the D gene given by the table, was not confirmed from the DNA. TRBV21-1 counts as a pseudogene. The CDR3 is made up of 19 amino acids.

The chain is built from TRBV11-2 and TRBJ1-2; 7 bases map to TRBD1. The CDR3 consists of 16 residues. V lost 2 bases, J lost 2 bases, and 8 bases stayed unmatched. The germline V gene encodes CDR1 SGHAT and CDR2 FQNNGV. The CDR3 nucleotides read TGTGCCAGCAGCTTATCTCGGGACAGAGTGAACTATGGCTACACCTTC. Translated: CASSLSRDRVNYGYTF. The full variable domain, its missing parts supplied by reference TRBV11-2 and TRBJ1-2, is EAGVAQSPRYKIIEKRQSVAFWCNPISGHATLYWYQQILGQGPKLLIQFQNNGVVDDSQLPKDRFSAERLKGVDSTLKIQPAKLEDSAVYLCASSLSRDRVNYGYTFGSGTRLTVV.